Sequencing of this T cell receptor (beta chain) was carried out in a study of shared clonotypes between healthy human individuals. Study as a whole: Per donor, CD8 memory used one plate, CD8 naive used two, CD4 memory used three and CD4 naive used three.

With regard to this clone: Its matching antigen is unknown.

Data came from immunoSEQ multiplex PCR; TCRdb stores just in-frame clones and leaves some out. Among more than 550,000 clones, just under 75% were seen once, and the ten largest hold less than 2%. General study points: Sampling included only blood; tissue repertoires likely differ.

The germline V and J ends were trimmed by 5 bases and 5 bases, with 10 bases remaining between them. The CDR3 has 13 amino acids. Germline V gene sequence: CDR1 MNHNS, CDR2 SASEGT. The chain uses TRBV6-1 and TRBJ1-5; a possible D gene is TRBD1 (5 bases). The receptor's source is a woman in her twenties or thirties in good health. Material: memory CD4+ T cells sorted from blood. Subset here: CD45RA-negative fraction. The chain's CDR3 is CASSRDRDQPQHF. CDR3 nucleotide sequence: TGTGCCAGCAGTCGGGACCGAGATCAGCCCCAGCATTTT.